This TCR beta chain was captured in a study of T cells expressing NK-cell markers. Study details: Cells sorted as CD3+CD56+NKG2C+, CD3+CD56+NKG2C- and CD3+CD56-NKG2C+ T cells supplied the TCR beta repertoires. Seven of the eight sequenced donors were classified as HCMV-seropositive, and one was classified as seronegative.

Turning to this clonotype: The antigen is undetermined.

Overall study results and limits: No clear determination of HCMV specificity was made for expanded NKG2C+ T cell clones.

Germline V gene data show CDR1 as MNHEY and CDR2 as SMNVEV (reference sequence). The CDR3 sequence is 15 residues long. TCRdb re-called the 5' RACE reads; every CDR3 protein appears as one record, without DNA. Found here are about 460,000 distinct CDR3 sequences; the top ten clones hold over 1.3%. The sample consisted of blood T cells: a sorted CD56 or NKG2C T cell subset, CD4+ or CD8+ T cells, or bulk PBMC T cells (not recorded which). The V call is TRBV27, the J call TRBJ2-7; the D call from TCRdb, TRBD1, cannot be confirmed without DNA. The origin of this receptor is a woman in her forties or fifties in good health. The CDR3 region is CASSPQGHRSYEQYF.